This T cell receptor (beta chain) was captured by sequencing in a study of cytomegalovirus exposure and HLA in healthy donors. With regard to this clone: Antigen specificity is unknown.

This CDR3 has 16 amino acids. Trimming at V came to 0 bases and at J to 5 bases, leaving 6 bases not matched to a gene. The germline V gene encodes CDR1 MGHRA and CDR2 YSYEKL. The PCR had 60 Vbeta and 13 Jbeta primers. Profiling relied on immunoSEQ multiplex PCR, and the TCRdb table lists in-frame clones only, not all of them. The table has 40,000 or so clones, approximately 90% seen once; the top ten hold 2% to 3%. General observations from the study: HLA restriction was apparent for most CMV-associated TCR beta chains in a later analysis. Specificity for CMV antigens was confirmed in vitro for a few of the CMV-associated chains. Among TCR sequences, most were rare, though some public TCRs appeared in many donors.

The sequence derives from a woman between 18 and 29 years old in good health and CMV-seronegative. Sequenced sample: PBMCs. This sequence joins TRBV4-1 and TRBJ1-2; 10 nucleotides line up with TRBD1. This chain's CDR3 is CASSQDHRTGGYGYTF. The CDR3 DNA sequence: TGCGCCAGCAGCCAAGACCACAGGACAGGGGGGTATGGCTACACCTTC.